This T cell receptor (beta chain) derives from a study of blood T cell repertoires in COVID-19. Looking at the study overall: There were acute and convalescent COVID-19 samples, and they came from the United States, Italy and Spain. Nucleic acid was either cDNA or gDNA, and it came from T cells, B-cell-depleted T cells, or PBMCs.

In the study's own analysis: Quantification of nucleated cells was approximated via reference gene primer amplification. Sequencing was performed with immunoSEQ multiplex PCR; in TCRdb, only in-frame clones are kept and a portion is missing. V and J calls and clone size come straight from that table; D and trimming were deduced from the DNA. Among a few hundred thousand clones listed, about 90% were seen once. Assignments of participants to cohorts depended upon their own reported clinical history. The germline V gene encodes CDR1 SGHDT and CDR2 YYEEEE. Trimming pared 3 bases from V and 2 bases from J, leaving 9 bases between. The CDR3 spans 14 residues.

The J gene is TRBJ2-1, the V gene TRBV5-6; no clear D. The source is a human donor in a cohort exposed to, infected with or recovered from COVID-19 (not recorded which). The donor label of this sample is uncertain. What was sequenced was PBMCs or T cells enriched from blood (not recorded which). The CDR3 loop is CASSWLRAYNEQFF. The CDR3 DNA follows: TGTGCCAGCAGCTGGTTACGGGCCTACAATGAGCAGTTCTTC.